The entry that follows covers one TCR beta chain sequence. The data are from a study of T cell responses to AZD1222 COVID-19 vaccine. The CDR3 covers 15 residues. Trimming took 4 bases from V and 0 from J; bases not matched to a gene: 3. Germline CDR1 MNHEY, CDR2 SMNVEV (reference sequence). TCRdb's copy holds only in-frame clones and misses some; the assay was immunoSEQ multiplex PCR. The table shows about 150,000 clones, with roughly 85% occurring only once. The sample was peripheral blood, taken on day 0 of AZD1222 vaccination. The receptor was isolated from an adult in good health. This chain links TRBV27 with TRBJ2-1; 7 bases line up with TRBD2. CDR3 sequence: CASSYRDYSYNEQFF. The CDR3, as DNA: TGTGCCAGCAGTTACCGGGACTACTCCTACAATGAGCAGTTCTTC.